The sequence of this T cell receptor beta chain was determined in a study of shared clonotypes between healthy human individuals. This clone came up once. Its antigen remains unknown. Naive CD8 cells lacked CD45RO and underwent positive selection for CCR7, leaving out terminally differentiated effector memory CD45RA+ cells. The study drew its donors from healthy HIV-negative adults without recent acute infections or vaccinations. This table comes from immunoSEQ multiplex PCR, and its TCRdb copy is limited to in-frame clones, with some not included. This sample carries approximately 600,000 clones, 95% of them seen once, and the ten largest clones take around 0.12%. Study results and limitations: Estimated richness was generally greater in naive than memory subsets. Shared across four donors were roughly 4.8% of the naive CD4 clonotypes.

The CDR3 totals 16 residues. Germline V gives CDR1 MNHNS, CDR2 SASEGT. The J segment lost 6 bases and the V segment lost 0 bases, leaving 3 bases of the junction unmatched. This receptor was identified in a woman in her 30s in good health. The sample comprised naive CD8+ T cells sorted from blood. The chain carries TRBV6-1 and TRBJ2-2, with 11 bases that match TRBD2. The CDR3 spells CASSEASGRASGELFF. In DNA form, the CDR3 reads TGTGCCAGCAGTGAAGCTAGCGGGAGGGCTTCCGGGGAGCTGTTTTTT.